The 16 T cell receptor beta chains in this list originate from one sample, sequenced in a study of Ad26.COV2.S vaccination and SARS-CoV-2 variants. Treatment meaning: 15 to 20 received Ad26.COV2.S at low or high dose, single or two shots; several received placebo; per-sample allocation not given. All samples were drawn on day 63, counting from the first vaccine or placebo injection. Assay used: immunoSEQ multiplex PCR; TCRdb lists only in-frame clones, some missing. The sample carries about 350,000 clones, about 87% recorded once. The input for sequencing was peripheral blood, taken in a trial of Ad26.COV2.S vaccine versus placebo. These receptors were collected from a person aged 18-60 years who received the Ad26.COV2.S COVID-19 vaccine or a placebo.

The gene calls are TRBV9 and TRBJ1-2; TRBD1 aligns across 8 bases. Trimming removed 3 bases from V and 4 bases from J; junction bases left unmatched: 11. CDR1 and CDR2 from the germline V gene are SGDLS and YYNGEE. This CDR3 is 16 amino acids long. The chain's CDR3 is CASSALRTGGSYGYTF. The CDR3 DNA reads TGTGCCAGCAGCGCCCTCAGAACAGGGGGAAGCTATGGCTACACCTTC. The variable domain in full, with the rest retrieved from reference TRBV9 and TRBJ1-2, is DSGVTQTPKHLITATGQRVTLRCSPRSGDLSVYWYQQSLDQGLQFLIQYYNGEERAKGNILERFSAQQFPDLHSELNLSSLELGDSALYFCASSALRTGGSYGYTFGSGTRLTVV.

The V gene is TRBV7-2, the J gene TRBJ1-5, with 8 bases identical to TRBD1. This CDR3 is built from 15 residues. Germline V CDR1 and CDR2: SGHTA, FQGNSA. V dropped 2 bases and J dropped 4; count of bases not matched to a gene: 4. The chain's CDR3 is CASSLRTGPNQPQHF. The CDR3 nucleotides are TGTGCCAGCAGCTTAAGGACAGGGCCGAATCAGCCCCAGCATTTT.

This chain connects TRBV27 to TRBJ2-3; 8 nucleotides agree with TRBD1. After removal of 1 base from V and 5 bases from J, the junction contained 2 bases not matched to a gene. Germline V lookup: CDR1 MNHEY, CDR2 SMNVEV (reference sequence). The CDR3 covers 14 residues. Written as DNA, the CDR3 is TGTGCCAGCAGTTTATACGGACAGGGAGATACGCAGTATTTT. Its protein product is CASSLYGQGDTQYF.

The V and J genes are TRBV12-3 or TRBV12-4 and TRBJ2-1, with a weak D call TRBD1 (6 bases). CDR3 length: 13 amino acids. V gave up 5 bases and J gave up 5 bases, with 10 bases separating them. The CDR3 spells CASSHRENNEQFF. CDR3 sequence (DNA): TGTGCCAGCAGTCACAGGGAGAACAATGAGCAGTTCTTC.

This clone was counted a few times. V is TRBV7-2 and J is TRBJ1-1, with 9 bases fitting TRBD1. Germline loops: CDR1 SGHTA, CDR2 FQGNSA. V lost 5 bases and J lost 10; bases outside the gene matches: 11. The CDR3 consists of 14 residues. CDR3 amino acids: CASSGSGTGNRAFF. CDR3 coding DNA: TGTGCCAGCAGCGGATCCGGGACAGGGAATCGAGCTTTCTTT.

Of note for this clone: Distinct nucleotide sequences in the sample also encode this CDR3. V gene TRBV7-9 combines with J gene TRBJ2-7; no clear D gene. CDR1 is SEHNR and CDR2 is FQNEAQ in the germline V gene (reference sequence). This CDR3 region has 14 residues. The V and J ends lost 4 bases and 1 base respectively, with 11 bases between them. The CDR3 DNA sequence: TGTGCCAGCAGCTCCTCCGGGCTTTCCTACGAGCAGTACTTC. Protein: CASSSSGLSYEQYF.

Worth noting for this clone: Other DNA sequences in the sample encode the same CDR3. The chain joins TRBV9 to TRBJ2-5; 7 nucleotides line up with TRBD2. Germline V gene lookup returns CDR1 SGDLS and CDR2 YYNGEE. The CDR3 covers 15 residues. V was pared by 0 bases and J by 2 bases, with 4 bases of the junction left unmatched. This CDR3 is CASSVAGGLQETQYF. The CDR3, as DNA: TGTGCCAGCAGCGTAGCGGGAGGACTACAAGAGACCCAGTACTTC.

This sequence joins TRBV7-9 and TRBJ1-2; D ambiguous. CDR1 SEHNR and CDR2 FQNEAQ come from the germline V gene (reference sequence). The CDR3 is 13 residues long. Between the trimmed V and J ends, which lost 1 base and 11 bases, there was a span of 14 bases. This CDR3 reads CASSLEGRIRYTF. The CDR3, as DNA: TGTGCCAGCAGCTTAGAGGGAAGGATAAGGTACACCTTC.

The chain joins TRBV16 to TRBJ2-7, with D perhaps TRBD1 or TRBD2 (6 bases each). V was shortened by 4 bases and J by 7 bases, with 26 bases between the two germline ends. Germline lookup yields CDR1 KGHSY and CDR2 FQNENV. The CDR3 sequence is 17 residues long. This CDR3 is CASSPSPKAPGAGEQYF. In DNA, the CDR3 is TGTGCCAGCAGCCCGTCCCCAAAAGCGCCGGGGGCGGGTGAGCAGTACTTC. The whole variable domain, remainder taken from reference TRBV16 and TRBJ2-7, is GEEVAQTPKHLVRGEGQKAKLYCAPIKGHSYVFWYQQVLKNEFKFLISFQNENVFDETGMPKERFSAKCLPNSPCSLEIQATKLEDSAVYFCASSPSPKAPGAGEQYFGPGTRLTVT.

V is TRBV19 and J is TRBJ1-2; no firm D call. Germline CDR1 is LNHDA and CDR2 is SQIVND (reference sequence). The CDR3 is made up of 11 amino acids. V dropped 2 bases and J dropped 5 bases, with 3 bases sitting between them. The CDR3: CASSIKYGYTF. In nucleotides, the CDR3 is TGTGCCAGTAGTATAAAATATGGCTACACCTTC. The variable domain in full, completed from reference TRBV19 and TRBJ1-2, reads DGGITQSPKYLFRKEGQNVTLSCEQNLNHDAMYWYRQDPGQGLRLIYYSQIVNDFQKGDIAEGYSVSREKKESFPLTVTSAQKNPTAFYLCASSIKYGYTFGSGTRLTVV.

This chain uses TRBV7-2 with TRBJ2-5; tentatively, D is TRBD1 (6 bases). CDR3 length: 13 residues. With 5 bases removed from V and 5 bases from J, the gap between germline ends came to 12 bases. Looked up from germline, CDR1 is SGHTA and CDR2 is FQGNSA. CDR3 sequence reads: CASSQQGGETQYF. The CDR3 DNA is TGTGCCAGCAGCCAACAGGGTGGGGAGACCCAGTACTTC. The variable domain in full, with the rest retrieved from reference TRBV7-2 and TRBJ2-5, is GAGVSQSPSNKVTEKGKDVELRCDPISGHTALYWYRQSLGQGLEFLIYFQGNSAPDKSGLPSDRFSAERTGGSVSTLTIQRTQQEDSAVYLCASSQQGGETQYFGPGTRLLVL.

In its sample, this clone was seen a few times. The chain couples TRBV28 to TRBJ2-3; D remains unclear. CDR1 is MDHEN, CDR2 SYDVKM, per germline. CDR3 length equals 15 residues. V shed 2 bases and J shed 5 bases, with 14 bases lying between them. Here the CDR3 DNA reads TGTGCCAGCAGTTTAATCTCGGGTTTCGGAGATACGCAGTATTTT. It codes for CASSLISGFGDTQYF.

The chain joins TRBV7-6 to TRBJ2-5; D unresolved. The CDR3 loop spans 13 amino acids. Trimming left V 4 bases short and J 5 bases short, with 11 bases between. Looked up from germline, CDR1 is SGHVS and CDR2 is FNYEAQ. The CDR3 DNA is TGTGCCAGCAGCTCAGTAAACTTGGAGACCCAGTACTTC. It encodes CASSSVNLETQYF.

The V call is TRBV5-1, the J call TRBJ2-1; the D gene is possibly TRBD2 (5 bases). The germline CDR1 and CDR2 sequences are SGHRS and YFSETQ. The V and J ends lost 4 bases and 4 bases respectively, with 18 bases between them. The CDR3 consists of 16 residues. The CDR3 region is CASSPPMGEGYNEQFF. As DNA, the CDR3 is TGCGCCAGCAGCCCCCCAATGGGAGAAGGATACAATGAGCAGTTCTTC. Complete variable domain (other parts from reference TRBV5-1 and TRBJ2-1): KAGVTQTPRYLIKTRGQQVTLSCSPISGHRSVSWYQQTPGQGLQFLFEYFSETQRNKGNFPGRFSGRQFSNSRSEMNVSTLELGDSALYLCASSPPMGEGYNEQFFGPGTRLTVL.

The chain's CDR3 is CASSKPGQGDEKLFF. In DNA, the CDR3 is TGTGCCAGCAGTAAACCGGGACAGGGGGATGAAAAACTGTTTTTT. This sequence joins TRBV6-1 and TRBJ1-4, with 11 positions matching TRBD1. This CDR3 has 15 amino acids. V was pared by 5 bases and J by 6 bases, with 5 bases of the junction left unmatched. Germline V gene lookup returns CDR1 MNHNS and CDR2 SASEGT.

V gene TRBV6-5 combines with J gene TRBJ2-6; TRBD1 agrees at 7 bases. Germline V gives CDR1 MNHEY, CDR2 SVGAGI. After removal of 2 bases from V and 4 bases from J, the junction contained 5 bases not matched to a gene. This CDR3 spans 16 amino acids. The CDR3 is CASSYPTGAGANVLTF. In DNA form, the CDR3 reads TGTGCCAGCAGTTACCCTACAGGGGCCGGGGCCAACGTCCTGACTTTC.